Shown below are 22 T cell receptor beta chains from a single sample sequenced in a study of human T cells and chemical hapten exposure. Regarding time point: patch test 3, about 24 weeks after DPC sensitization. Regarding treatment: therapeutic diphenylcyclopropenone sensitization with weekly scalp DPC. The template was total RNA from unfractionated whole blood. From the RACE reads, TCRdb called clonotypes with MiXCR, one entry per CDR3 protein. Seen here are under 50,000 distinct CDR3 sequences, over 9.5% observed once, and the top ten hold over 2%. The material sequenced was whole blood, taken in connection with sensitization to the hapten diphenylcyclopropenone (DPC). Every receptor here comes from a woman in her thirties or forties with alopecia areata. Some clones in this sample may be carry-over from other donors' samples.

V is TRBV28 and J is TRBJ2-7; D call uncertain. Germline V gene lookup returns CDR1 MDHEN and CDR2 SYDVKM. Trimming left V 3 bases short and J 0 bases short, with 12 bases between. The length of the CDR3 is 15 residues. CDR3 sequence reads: CASSLVRTSSYEQYF. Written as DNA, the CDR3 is TGTGCCAGCAGTTTGGTCCGGACGAGCTCCTACGAGCAGTACTTC.

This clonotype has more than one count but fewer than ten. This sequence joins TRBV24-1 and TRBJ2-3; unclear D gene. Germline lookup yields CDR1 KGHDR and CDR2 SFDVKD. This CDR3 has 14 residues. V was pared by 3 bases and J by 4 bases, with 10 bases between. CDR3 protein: CATSDPGPADTQYF. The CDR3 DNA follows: TGTGCCACCAGTGATCCCGGACCAGCAGATACGCAGTATTTT.

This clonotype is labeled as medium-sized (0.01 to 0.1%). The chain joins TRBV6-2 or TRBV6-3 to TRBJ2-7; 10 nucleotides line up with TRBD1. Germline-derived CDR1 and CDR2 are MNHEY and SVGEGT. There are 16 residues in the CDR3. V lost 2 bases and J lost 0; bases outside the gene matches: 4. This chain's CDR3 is CASSYGRTGGSYEQYF. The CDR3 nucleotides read TGTGCCAGCAGTTACGGGCGGACAGGGGGCTCCTACGAGCAGTACTTC.

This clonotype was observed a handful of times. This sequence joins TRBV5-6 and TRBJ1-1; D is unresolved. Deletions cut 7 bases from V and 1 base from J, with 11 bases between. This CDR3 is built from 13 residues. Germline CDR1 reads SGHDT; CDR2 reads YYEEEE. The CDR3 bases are TGTGCCAGCCACCTCCAGGAGAACACTGAAGCTTTCTTT. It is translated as CASHLQENTEAFF.

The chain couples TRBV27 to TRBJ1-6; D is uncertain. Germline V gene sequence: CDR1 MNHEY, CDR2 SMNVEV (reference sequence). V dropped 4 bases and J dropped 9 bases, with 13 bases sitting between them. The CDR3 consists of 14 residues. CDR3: CASSSGLFSSPLHF. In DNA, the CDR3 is TGTGCCAGCAGTTCTGGGTTGTTTAGTTCACCCCTCCACTTT.

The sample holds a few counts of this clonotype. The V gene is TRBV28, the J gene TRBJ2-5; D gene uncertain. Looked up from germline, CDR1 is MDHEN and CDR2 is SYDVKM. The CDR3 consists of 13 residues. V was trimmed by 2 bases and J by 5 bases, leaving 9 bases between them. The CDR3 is CASSLALEETQYF. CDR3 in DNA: TGTGCCAGCAGTTTAGCCCTTGAGGAGACCCAGTACTTC.

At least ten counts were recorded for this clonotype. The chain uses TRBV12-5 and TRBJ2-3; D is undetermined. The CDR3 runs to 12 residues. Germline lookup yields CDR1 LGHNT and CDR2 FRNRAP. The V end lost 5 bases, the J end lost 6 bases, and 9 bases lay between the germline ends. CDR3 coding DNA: TGTGCTAGTGGTCCAACCCAGGATACGCAGTATTTT. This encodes CASGPTQDTQYF.

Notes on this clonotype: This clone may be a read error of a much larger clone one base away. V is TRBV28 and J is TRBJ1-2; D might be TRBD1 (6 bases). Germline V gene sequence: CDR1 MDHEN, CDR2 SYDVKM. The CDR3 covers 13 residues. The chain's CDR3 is CAGSLSGAGSYTF. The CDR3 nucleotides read TGTGCCGGCAGTTTATCAGGGGCGGGTAGCTACACCTTC.

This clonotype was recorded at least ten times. The CDR3 loop reads CSAKGPEREQFF. For the CDR3, the DNA is TGCAGTGCTAAAGGGCCGGAGCGTGAGCAGTTCTTC. J is TRBJ2-1 and V is TRBV20-1, with D hard to call. Germline CDR1 reads DFQATT; CDR2 reads SNEGSKA (reference sequence). V lost 4 bases and J lost 9, with 13 bases in between. The CDR3 sequence is 12 residues long.

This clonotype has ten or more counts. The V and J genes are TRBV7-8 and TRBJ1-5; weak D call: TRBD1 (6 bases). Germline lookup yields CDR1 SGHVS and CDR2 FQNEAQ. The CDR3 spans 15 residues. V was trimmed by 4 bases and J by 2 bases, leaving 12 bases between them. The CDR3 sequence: CASSSRTAGNQPQHF. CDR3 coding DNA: TGTGCCAGCAGCTCTCGGACAGCTGGCAATCAGCCCCAGCATTTT. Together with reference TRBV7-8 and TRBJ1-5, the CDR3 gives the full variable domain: GAGVSQSPRYKVAKRGQDVALRCDPISGHVSLFWYQQALGQGPEFLTYFQNEAQLDKSGLPSDRFFAERPEGSVSTLKIQRTQQEDSAVYLCASSSRTAGNQPQHFGDGTRLSIL.

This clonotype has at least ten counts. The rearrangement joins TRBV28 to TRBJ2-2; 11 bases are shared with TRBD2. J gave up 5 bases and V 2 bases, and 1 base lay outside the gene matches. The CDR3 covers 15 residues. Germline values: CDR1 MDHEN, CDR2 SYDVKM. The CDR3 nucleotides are TGTGCCAGCAGTTTACTAGCGGGGGGAACCGGGGAGCTGTTTTTT. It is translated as CASSLLAGGTGELFF.

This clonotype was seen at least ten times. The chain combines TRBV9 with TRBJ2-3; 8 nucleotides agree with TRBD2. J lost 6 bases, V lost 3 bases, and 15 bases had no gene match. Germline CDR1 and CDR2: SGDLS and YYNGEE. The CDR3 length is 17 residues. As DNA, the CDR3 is TGTGCCAGCAGCGCACGGGGGGGAGACCTAAGTACCGATACGCAGTATTTT. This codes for CASSARGGDLSTDTQYF.

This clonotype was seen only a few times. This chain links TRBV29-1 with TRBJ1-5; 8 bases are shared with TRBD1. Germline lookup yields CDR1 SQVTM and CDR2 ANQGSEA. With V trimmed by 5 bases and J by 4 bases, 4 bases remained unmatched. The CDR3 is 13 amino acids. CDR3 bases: TGCAGCGTTCCTGGGACAGGAAATCAGCCCCAGCATTTT. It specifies CSVPGTGNQPQHF.

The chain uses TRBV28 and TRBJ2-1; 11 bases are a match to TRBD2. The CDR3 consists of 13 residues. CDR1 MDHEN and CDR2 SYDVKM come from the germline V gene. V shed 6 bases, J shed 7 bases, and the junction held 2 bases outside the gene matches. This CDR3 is CASRTSGVNEQFF. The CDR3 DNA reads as TGTGCCAGCAGGACTAGCGGGGTTAATGAGCAGTTCTTC.

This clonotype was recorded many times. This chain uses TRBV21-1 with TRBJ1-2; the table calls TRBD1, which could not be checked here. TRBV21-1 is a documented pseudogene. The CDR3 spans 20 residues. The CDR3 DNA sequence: TGTGCCAGCAGCAAAGATGCTCAAGAAAAGAGGGGACAGGGCGTCTATGGCTACACCTTC. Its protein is CASSKDAQEKRGQGVYGYTF.

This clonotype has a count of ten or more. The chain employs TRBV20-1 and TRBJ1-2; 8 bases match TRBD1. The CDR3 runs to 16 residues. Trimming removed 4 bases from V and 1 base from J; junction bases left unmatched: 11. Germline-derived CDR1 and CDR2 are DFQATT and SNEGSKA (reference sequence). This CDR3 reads CSAIEARTGINYGYTF. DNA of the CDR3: TGCAGTGCTATTGAAGCTAGGACAGGGATTAACTATGGCTACACCTTC.

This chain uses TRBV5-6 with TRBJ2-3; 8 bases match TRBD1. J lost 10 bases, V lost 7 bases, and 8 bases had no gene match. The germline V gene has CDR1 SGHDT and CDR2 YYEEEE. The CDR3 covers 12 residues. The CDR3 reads CASQGALGAQYF. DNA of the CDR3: TGTGCCAGCCAGGGGGCCCTGGGTGCGCAGTATTTT.

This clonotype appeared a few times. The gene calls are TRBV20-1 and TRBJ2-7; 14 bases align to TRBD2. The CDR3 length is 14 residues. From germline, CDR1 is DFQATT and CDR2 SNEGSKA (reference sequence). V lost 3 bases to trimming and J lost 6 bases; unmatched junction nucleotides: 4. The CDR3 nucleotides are TGCAGTGCTAGCCCCGGACTAGCGGGGGGCGAGCAGTACTTC. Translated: CSASPGLAGGEQYF.

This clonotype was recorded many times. CDR3 DNA: TGTGCCAGCACCCCAGAAGGGGGACCCACAGATACGCAGTATTTT. Its protein product is CASTPEGGPTDTQYF. The chain is built from TRBV7-3 and TRBJ2-3, with TRBD1 as a possible D gene (6 bases). This CDR3 comprises 15 residues. Trimming took 7 bases from V and 2 from J, leaving 16 bases between them. CDR1 SGHTA and CDR2 FQGTGA come from the germline V gene.

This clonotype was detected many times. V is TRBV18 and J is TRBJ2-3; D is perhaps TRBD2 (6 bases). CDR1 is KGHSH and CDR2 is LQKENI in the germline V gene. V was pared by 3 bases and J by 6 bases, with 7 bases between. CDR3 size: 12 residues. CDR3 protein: CASSPGGDTQYF. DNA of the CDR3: TGTGCCAGCTCACCTGGGGGGGATACGCAGTATTTT.

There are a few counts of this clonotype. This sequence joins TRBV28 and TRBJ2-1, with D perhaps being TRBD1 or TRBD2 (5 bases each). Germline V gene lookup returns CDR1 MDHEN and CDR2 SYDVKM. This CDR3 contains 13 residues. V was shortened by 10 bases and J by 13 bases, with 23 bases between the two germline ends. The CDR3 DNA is TGTGCCACCGCAGGATCGGGACCGACATCTCAGTTCTTC. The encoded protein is CATAGSGPTSQFF.

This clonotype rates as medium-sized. The CDR3 sequence: CASSLSSSYEQYF. CDR3 DNA sequence: TGTGCCAGCAGCTTGTCGAGCTCCTACGAGCAGTACTTC. The chain couples TRBV11-1 to TRBJ2-7; D ambiguous. This CDR3 is 13 amino acids long. The V gene's germline CDR1 is SGHAT and CDR2 FQDESV (reference sequence). Between the trimmed V and J ends, which lost 3 bases and 0 bases, there was a span of 6 bases.